The rows below give T cell receptor beta chains drawn from one sample of a study of T cell responses to AZD1222 COVID-19 vaccine. Measured with immunoSEQ multiplex PCR; TCRdb has only the in-frame clones, and not every one. The sample records about 160,000 clones, under 95% being singletons. The sample was peripheral blood, taken on day 0 of MenACWY control vaccination. The receptors shown here come from an adult in good health. Both conserved end residues are part of each CDR3. A D gene is named only where the DNA matches it firmly. The size of a clone is reported for some rows only, either as once, few or many, or as a class for expanded clones.

v_gene	d_gene	j_gene	abundance	CDR3nt	CDR3aa
TRBV5-1	NA	TRBJ2-1	NA	TGCGCCAGCAGCTTGGGCGGTAGCGTGAATGAGCAGTTCTTC	CASSLGGSVNEQFF
TRBV6-1	NA	TRBJ2-7	NA	TGTGCCAGCAGTGAATTGCAGGGGTTAACCTACGAGCAGTACTTC	CASSELQGLTYEQYF
TRBV7-2	NA	TRBJ1-5	NA	TGTGCCAGCAGCCCTCAGGGAGATCAGCCCCAGCATTTT	CASSPQGDQPQHF
TRBV28	TRBD1	TRBJ2-5	NA	TGTGCCAGCAGTGACAGGGACCATGGGACCCAGTACTTC	CASSDRDHGTQYF
TRBV30	NA	TRBJ1-6	once	TGTGCCTGGAGTCGACCCGGCGTCTATTCACCCCTCCACTTT	CAWSRPGVYSPLHF
TRBV3-1/TRBV3-2	NA	TRBJ2-6	NA	TGTGCCAGCAGCCAAGTGAGGGACCTTTACTCTGGGGCCAACGTCCTGACTTTC	CASSQVRDLYSGANVLTF
TRBV4-3	NA	TRBJ2-7	NA	TGCGCCAGCAGCCAAGGGGCCCAGACCCAGCAGTACTTC	CASSQGAQTQQYF
TRBV13	NA	TRBJ1-1	NA	TGTGCCAGCAGCTTAGTTTATGGCAAATCACAGGCTGAAGCTTTCTTT	CASSLVYGKSQAEAFF
TRBV11-2	NA	TRBJ2-7	NA	TGTGCCAGCAGCTTGGAGGGAGAATACGAGCAGTACTTC	CASSLEGEYEQYF
TRBV30	NA	TRBJ2-1	NA	TGTGCCTGGGAACTAGCCTTTAGAGGGAGTGAGCAGTTCTTC	CAWELAFRGSEQFF
TRBV11-3	NA	TRBJ1-1	NA	TGTGCCAGCAGCTTAGATCGCGGGCAGGGGAACACTGAAGCTTTCTTT	CASSLDRGQGNTEAFF
TRBV11-3	NA	TRBJ1-1	NA	TGTGCCAGCAGCTTAGTTCGGGGAACTGAAGCTTTCTTT	CASSLVRGTEAFF
TRBV3-1/TRBV3-2	NA	TRBJ1-1	NA	TGTGCCAGCAGCCAAGTGGCAGGGACGGGAAGGGGCACTGAAGCTTTCTTT	CASSQVAGTGRGTEAFF
TRBV29-1	TRBD1	TRBJ2-4	NA	TGCAGCGTTTCAGGGGGACAGGGGGCGCTTGAGGACATTCAGTACTTC	CSVSGGQGALEDIQYF
TRBV19	NA	TRBJ1-1	NA	TGTGCCAGTTCAGACCCCGGCGGGACTGAAGCTTTCTTT	CASSDPGGTEAFF
TRBV18	TRBD2	TRBJ2-4	NA	TGTGCCAGCTCACCAGTGACTAGCGGGAGAGGGCTAGCCAAAAACATTCAGTACTTC	CASSPVTSGRGLAKNIQYF
TRBV5-1	TRBD2	TRBJ2-2	NA	TGCGCCAGCAGCTCGGGGGGTACCACCTACACCGGGGAGCTGTTTTTT	CASSSGGTTYTGELFF
TRBV9	TRBD2	TRBJ2-5	NA	TGTGCCAGCAGCGCGACTAGCGTCGCTTTAGAGACCCAGTACTTC	CASSATSVALETQYF
TRBV7-3	TRBD2	TRBJ2-5	NA	TGTGCCAGCAGCTTAAATACGGGAGGGCCTGAGACCCAGTACTTC	CASSLNTGGPETQYF
TRBV15	NA	TRBJ2-7	NA	TGTGCCACCAGCAGGGGGAAATCAGACTCCTACGAGCAGTACTTC	CATSRGKSDSYEQYF
TRBV24-1	NA	TRBJ2-1	once	TGTGCCACCAGTGATACTACAGGGCGATACAATGAGCAGTTCTTC	CATSDTTGRYNEQFF
TRBV6-1	NA	TRBJ2-7	NA	TGTGCCAGCAGTGAAGGTTGGGGGGAGTACGAGCAGTACTTC	CASSEGWGEYEQYF
TRBV2	NA	TRBJ1-5	once	TGTGCCAGCAGTGACATCGGCGGTAGCAATCAGCCCCAGCATTTT	CASSDIGGSNQPQHF
TRBV6-4	NA	TRBJ2-3	once	TGTGCCAGCAGTGACGCAGGGTCTAGCACAGATACGCAGTATTTT	CASSDAGSSTDTQYF
TRBV11-2	NA	TRBJ1-4	NA	TGTGCCAGCAGCCCCCGGACTGGAAACAATGAAAAACTGTTTTTT	CASSPRTGNNEKLFF
TRBV30	NA	TRBJ1-2	few	TGTGCCTGGTTGGGTTTCGGGGACTATGGCTACACCTTC	CAWLGFGDYGYTF